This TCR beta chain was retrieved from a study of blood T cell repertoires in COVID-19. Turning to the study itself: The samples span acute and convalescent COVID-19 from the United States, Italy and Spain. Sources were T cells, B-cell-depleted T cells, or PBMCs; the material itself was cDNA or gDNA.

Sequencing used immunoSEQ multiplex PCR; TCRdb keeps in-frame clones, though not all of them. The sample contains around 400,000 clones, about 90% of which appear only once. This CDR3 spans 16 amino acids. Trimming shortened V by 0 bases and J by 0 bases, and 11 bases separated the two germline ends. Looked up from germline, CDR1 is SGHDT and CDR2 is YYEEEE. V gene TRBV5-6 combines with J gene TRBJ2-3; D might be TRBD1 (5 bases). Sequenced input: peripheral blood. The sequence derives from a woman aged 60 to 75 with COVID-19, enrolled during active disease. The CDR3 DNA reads TGTGCCAGCAGCTTGGATGGGGCCCTAAGCACAGATACGCAGTATTTT. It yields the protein CASSLDGALSTDTQYF.